This T cell receptor beta chain was sequenced for a study of control samples from healthy donors and cancer patients. V lost 3 bases to trimming and J lost 5 bases, with 25 bases between them. The CDR3 covers 18 residues. The germline V gene has CDR1 LGHDT and CDR2 YNNKEL (reference sequence). TCRdb's table, derived via immunoSEQ multiplex PCR, lists solely in-frame clones and lacks some. This repertoire includes fewer than 250,000 clones. The sequenced sample consisted of blood. This receptor was obtained from a woman in her 30s in good health. The V call is TRBV3-1 (or the pseudogene TRBV3-2), the J call TRBJ2-5; perhaps TRBD1 as D (6 bases). Here the CDR3 reads CASSHEGQHLCSWETQYF. The CDR3 DNA follows: TGTGCCAGCAGCCATGAAGGACAGCACCTTTGTTCATGGGAGACCCAGTACTTC.